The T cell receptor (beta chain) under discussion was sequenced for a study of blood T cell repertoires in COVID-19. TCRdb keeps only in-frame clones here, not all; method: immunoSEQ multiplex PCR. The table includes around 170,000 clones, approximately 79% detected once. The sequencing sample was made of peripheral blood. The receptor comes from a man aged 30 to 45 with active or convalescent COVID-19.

The CDR3 here is CASSEPGGAYEQYF. In DNA, the CDR3 is TGTGCCAGCAGCGAGCCGGGGGGGGCCTACGAGCAGTACTTC. V usage is TRBV6-2 or TRBV6-3 and J usage is TRBJ2-7, with 8 bases that match TRBD2. Germline trimming cut 6 bases from V and 2 bases from J; bases unmatched to any gene: 6. The CDR3 totals 14 residues. In germline, CDR1 is MNHEY, CDR2 SVGEGT.